Below, 27 T cell receptor beta chains from the same sample are listed, as sequenced in a study of blood T cell repertoires in COVID-19. Only in-frame clones appear in the TCRdb table, and some are missing; sequencing was by immunoSEQ multiplex PCR. The profile shows around 200,000 clones, less than 90% of them singletons. The sequenced sample consisted of peripheral blood. The source is a woman aged 70-85 years with COVID-19, enrolled during active disease.

This chain uses TRBV19 with TRBJ1-1, with D tentatively TRBD1 (6 bases). The CDR3 consists of 15 residues. Germline V lookup: CDR1 LNHDA, CDR2 SQIVND (reference sequence). Trimming left V 0 bases short and J 8 bases short, with 16 bases between. CDR3 in amino acids: CASSIDRMGAAEAFF. CDR3 nucleotides: TGTGCCAGTAGTATAGATCGCATGGGGGCAGCGGAAGCTTTCTTT.

The chain carries TRBV20-1 and TRBJ2-1; D is unclear. This CDR3 is built from 11 residues. CDR1 DFQATT and CDR2 SNEGSKA come from the germline V gene (reference sequence). V was clipped by 3 bases and J by 5 bases, with 5 bases between them. The CDR3 DNA sequence: TGCAGTGCTAGCGACAACAATGAGCAGTTCTTC. The encoded protein is CSASDNNEQFF.

This chain links TRBV29-1 with TRBJ1-2; D not certain. This CDR3 spans 11 amino acids. V was clipped by 3 bases and J by 8 bases, with 10 bases between them. The germline V gene encodes CDR1 SQVTM and CDR2 ANQGSEA. CDR3 in amino acids: CSVDGSGGYTF. CDR3 DNA: TGCAGCGTTGATGGGTCAGGCGGCTACACCTTC.

The chain has TRBV28 and TRBJ2-7; 13 bases line up with TRBD2. The CDR3 consists of 13 residues. The V segment lost 6 bases and the J segment 6 bases; nucleotides outside the gene matches: 2. Germline CDR1 reads MDHEN; CDR2 reads SYDVKM. For the CDR3, the DNA is TGTGCCAGCAGACTAGCGGGAGGGGGCGAGCAGTACTTC. This gives the protein CASRLAGGGEQYF.

J is TRBJ2-2 and V is TRBV5-4; 10 positions match TRBD1. V lost 0 bases to trimming and J lost 4 bases; unmatched junction nucleotides: 0. The germline gives CDR1 SGHNT, CDR2 YYREEE (reference sequence). The CDR3 length is 15 residues. The CDR3 DNA follows: TGTGCCAGCAGCTTGGGACAGGGGGCCACCGGGGAGCTGTTTTTT. This gives the protein CASSLGQGATGELFF.

The chain couples TRBV11-2 to TRBJ1-2; 7 bases line up with TRBD1. V was clipped by 1 base and J by 7 bases; unmatched bases: 3. This CDR3 has 13 amino acids. Per the germline V gene, CDR1 is SGHAT and CDR2 is FQNNGV. Here the CDR3 reads CASSLVAGGGYTF. CDR3 coding DNA: TGTGCCAGCAGCTTAGTGGCAGGGGGTGGCTACACCTTC.

The sample holds a few counts of this clone. The chain recombines TRBV6-6 with TRBJ1-2; no clear D. Per germline, CDR1 MNHNY and CDR2 SVGAGI (reference sequence). The CDR3 loop spans 11 amino acids. Trimming shortened V by 3 bases and J by 5 bases, and 4 bases separated the two germline ends. CDR3 region: CASSYQYGYTF. The CDR3 DNA reads TGTGCCAGCAGTTATCAGTATGGCTACACCTTC.

This clone occurred once. The V and J genes are TRBV6-5 and TRBJ2-7; no firm D call. This CDR3 region has 14 residues. Per the germline V gene, CDR1 is MNHEY and CDR2 is SVGAGI. The germline V and J ends were trimmed by 4 bases and 0 bases, with 10 bases remaining between them. In DNA form, the CDR3 reads TGTGCCAGCAGTTCCCGGCGCGGCTCCTACGAGCAGTACTTC. Translation gives CASSSRRGSYEQYF.

The chain recombines TRBV14 with TRBJ2-1; 14 nucleotides agree with TRBD2. J lost 6 bases, V lost 4 bases, and 8 bases had no gene match. Germline V CDR1 and CDR2: SGHDN, FVKESK. The CDR3 extends over 17 amino acids. The CDR3 DNA sequence: TGTGCCAGCAGCCTTGAACTGGGACTAGCGGGAGTCAATGAGCAGTTCTTC. It translates to CASSLELGLAGVNEQFF. Combining the CDR3 with reference TRBV14 and TRBJ2-1 gives the whole variable domain EAGVTQFPSHSVIEKGQTVTLRCDPISGHDNLYWYRRVMGKEIKFLLHFVKESKQDESGMPNNRFLAERTGGTYSTLKVQPAELEDSGVYFCASSLELGLAGVNEQFFGPGTRLTVL.

The chain carries TRBV18 and TRBJ2-7, with TRBD2 as a possible D gene (6 bases). The CDR3 is 14 residues long. Trimming stripped 3 bases from V and 7 bases from J, with 16 bases between. Germline CDR1 and CDR2: KGHSH and LQKENI. The CDR3 spells CASSPTFWGDEQYF. The CDR3 coding sequence is TGTGCCAGCTCACCGACATTTTGGGGGGATGAGCAGTACTTC.

The rearrangement uses TRBV7-2 and TRBJ1-2, with 9 bases identical to TRBD1. The germline V gene encodes CDR1 SGHTA and CDR2 FQGNSA. V shed 5 bases and J 4 bases; nucleotides not matched to a gene: 5. This CDR3 spans 14 amino acids. CDR3 sequence (DNA): TGTGCCAGCAGCCGGACAGGGGATATCTATGGCTACACCTTC. Its translation is CASSRTGDIYGYTF.

A remark on this clone: This specimen includes other DNA sequences encoding the same CDR3. DNA for the CDR3: TGCGCCAGCAGCTTGGAGAGCATGAACACTGAAGCTTTCTTT. Protein sequence: CASSLESMNTEAFF. This sequence joins TRBV5-1 and TRBJ1-1; D unresolved. Trimming took 0 bases from V and 0 from J, leaving 6 bases between them. Germline CDR1 is SGHRS and CDR2 is YFSETQ. This CDR3 spans 14 amino acids.

The chain couples TRBV4-1 to TRBJ1-2, with a possible D match to TRBD1 (5 bases). There are 18 residues in the CDR3. Looked up from germline, CDR1 is MGHRA and CDR2 is YSYEKL. V was pared by 1 base and J by 1 base, with 19 bases between. The CDR3 coding sequence is TGCGCCAGCAGCCAAGGTCTAGGGGCTCTCATCCTTAACTATGGCTACACCTTC. Residues: CASSQGLGALILNYGYTF.

V and J are TRBV6-5 and TRBJ2-7, with D perhaps TRBD2 (6 bases). Deletions cut 0 bases from V and 4 bases from J, with 10 bases between. CDR1 and CDR2 from the germline V gene are MNHEY and SVGAGI. This CDR3 comprises 14 residues. The CDR3 sequence: CASSYSRAGYEQYV. The CDR3 coding sequence is TGTGCCAGCAGTTACTCCAGGGCGGGGTACGAGCAGTACGTC.

The chain carries TRBV29-1 and TRBJ2-3; D is possibly TRBD2 (5 bases). The CDR3 contains 13 residues. Germline V lookup: CDR1 SQVTM, CDR2 ANQGSEA. V lost 8 bases and J lost 0, with 12 bases in between. The CDR3 protein is CSLAFPSTDTQYF. CDR3 in DNA: TGCAGCCTAGCATTCCCTAGCACAGATACGCAGTATTTT.

The chain recombines TRBV5-5 with TRBJ1-2; 8 bases align to TRBD1. CDR3 length equals 14 residues. CDR1 is SGHKS and CDR2 is YYEKEE in the germline V gene (reference sequence). V shed 2 bases, J shed 7 bases, and the junction held 7 bases outside the gene matches. The CDR3 loop is CASSFGQGGGGYTF. The CDR3 DNA reads as TGTGCCAGCAGCTTTGGACAGGGAGGGGGTGGCTACACCTTC. The whole variable domain, remainder taken from reference TRBV5-5 and TRBJ1-2, is DAGVTQSPTHLIKTRGQQVTLRCSPISGHKSVSWYQQVLGQGPQFIFQYYEKEERGRGNFPDRFSARQFPNYSSELNVNALLLGDSALYLCASSFGQGGGGYTFGSGTRLTVV.

Here the CDR3 DNA reads TGTGCCAGCAGCTTTGGGACAGGCGGCCAGCATGGCTACACCTTC. Translation gives CASSFGTGGQHGYTF. The chain links TRBV3-1 (or the pseudogene TRBV3-2) to TRBJ1-2; 8 nucleotides match TRBD1. V gave up 5 bases and J gave up 6 bases; unmatched junction bases: 11. CDR1 is LGHDT, CDR2 YNNKEL, per germline (reference sequence). The CDR3 covers 15 residues.

This chain uses TRBV20-1 with TRBJ1-1; D remains unclear. CDR1 is DFQATT and CDR2 is SNEGSKA in the germline V gene (reference sequence). The V end was cut by 3 bases, the J end by 1 base, with 12 bases between. This CDR3 spans 14 amino acids. Written as DNA, the CDR3 is TGCAGTGCTAGTCTGGAGGCCTGGAACACTGAAGCTTTCTTT. Translated, it gives CSASLEAWNTEAFF.

This clone was found a few times. V and J are TRBV14 and TRBJ1-1; D is unclear. The CDR3 extends over 14 amino acids. The germline V gene encodes CDR1 SGHDN and CDR2 FVKESK. Trimming took 0 bases from V and 8 from J, leaving 13 bases between them. CDR3 DNA sequence: TGTGCCAGCAGCCAAGAGGCCAGGCTCTCGGAAGCTTTCTTT. It translates to CASSQEARLSEAFF.

V gene TRBV30 combines with J gene TRBJ1-2; no reliable D call. The CDR3 is 11 amino acids. The V end lost 8 bases, the J end lost 4 bases, and 11 bases lay between the germline ends. Germline assignment: CDR1 GTSNPN and CDR2 SVGIG (reference sequence). CDR3 in amino acids: CAPEGTYGYTF. The CDR3, as DNA: TGTGCCCCGGAGGGAACCTATGGCTACACCTTC. Filled out from reference TRBV30 and TRBJ1-2, the complete variable domain reads SQTIHQWPATLVQPVGSPLSLECTVEGTSNPNLYWYRQAAGRGLQLLFYSVGIGQISSEVPQNLSASRPQDRQFILSSKKLLLSDSGFYLCAPEGTYGYTFGSGTRLTVV.

The chain is built from TRBV2 and TRBJ1-6; tentative D call: TRBD1 (6 bases). V was clipped by 8 bases and J by 7 bases, with 21 bases between them. Looked up from germline, CDR1 is SNHLY and CDR2 is FYNNEI. The CDR3 length is 16 residues. CDR3 loop: CASLLRVQGNNSPLHF. For the CDR3, the DNA is TGTGCCAGCTTACTCCGCGTTCAGGGGAACAATTCACCCCTCCACTTT.

This clone was detected only once. The chain uses TRBV2 and TRBJ1-5, with TRBD1 as a possible D gene (6 bases). The CDR3 sequence is 14 residues long. Germline CDR1 is SNHLY and CDR2 is FYNNEI. With 6 bases removed from V and 6 bases from J, the gap between germline ends came to 15 bases. The CDR3 is CASRDRPGVQPQHF. DNA for the CDR3: TGTGCCAGCAGAGACAGGCCCGGAGTTCAGCCCCAGCATTTT.

This clone occurred once. The chain employs TRBV24-1 and TRBJ2-7; perhaps TRBD1 as D (5 bases). Germline CDR1 reads KGHDR; CDR2 reads SFDVKD. The CDR3 is 15 amino acids. Deletions cut 1 base from V and 6 bases from J, with 15 bases between. CDR3 amino acids: CATSDLRGPEGEQYF. CDR3 coding DNA: TGTGCCACCAGTGATTTAAGGGGCCCCGAAGGCGAGCAGTACTTC.

The rearrangement links TRBV12-5 to TRBJ1-4; TRBD1 agrees at 9 bases. The V and J ends lost 2 bases and 8 bases, in that order; junction bases with no gene match: 9. The germline V gene encodes CDR1 LGHNT and CDR2 FRNRAP. This CDR3 is 16 amino acids long. The CDR3 nucleotides read TGTGCTAGTGGTTTGTTCTCGGGACAGGGACGAGAAAAACTGTTTTTT. Translated: CASGLFSGQGREKLFF.

This clone appeared a single time. The chain links TRBV5-6 to TRBJ1-1; 10 bases are a match to TRBD1. The V gene's germline CDR1 is SGHDT and CDR2 YYEEEE. The length of the CDR3 is 15 residues. The J segment lost 5 bases and the V segment lost 3 bases, leaving 7 bases of the junction unmatched. This CDR3 is CASSSLWDRGTEAFF. CDR3 coding DNA: TGTGCCAGCAGCTCCCTATGGGACAGGGGAACTGAAGCTTTCTTT.

The J gene is TRBJ2-3, the V gene TRBV21-1; the table assigns TRBD1, which was not confirmed against the DNA. TRBV21-1 is deemed a pseudogene. There are 18 residues in the CDR3. The CDR3 is CASSTGANPRTHTDTQYF. CDR3 DNA sequence: TGTGCCAGCAGCACGGGCGCGAACCCTAGGACACACACAGATACGCAGTATTTT.

This clone was detected a few times. The V gene is TRBV19, the J gene TRBJ1-2, with 8 bases aligning to TRBD1. This CDR3 has 13 amino acids. Germline V gene data show CDR1 as LNHDA and CDR2 as SQIVND (reference sequence). Trimming at V came to 4 bases and at J to 2 bases, leaving 0 bases not matched to a gene. In nucleotides, the CDR3 is TGTGCCAGTAGTAGGACAGGGAACTATGGCTACACCTTC. Protein: CASSRTGNYGYTF.